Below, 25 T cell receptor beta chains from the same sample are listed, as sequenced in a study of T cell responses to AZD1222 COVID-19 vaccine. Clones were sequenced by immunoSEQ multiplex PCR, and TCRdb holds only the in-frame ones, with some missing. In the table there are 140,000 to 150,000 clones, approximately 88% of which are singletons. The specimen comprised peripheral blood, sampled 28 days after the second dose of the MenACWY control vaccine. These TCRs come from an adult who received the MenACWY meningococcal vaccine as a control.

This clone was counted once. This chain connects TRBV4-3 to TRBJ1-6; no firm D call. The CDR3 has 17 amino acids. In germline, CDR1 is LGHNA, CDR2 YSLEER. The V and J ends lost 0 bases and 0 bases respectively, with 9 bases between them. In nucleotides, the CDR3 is TGCGCCAGCAGCCAAGATTACGGGAGCTCCTATAATTCACCCCTCCACTTT. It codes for CASSQDYGSSYNSPLHF.

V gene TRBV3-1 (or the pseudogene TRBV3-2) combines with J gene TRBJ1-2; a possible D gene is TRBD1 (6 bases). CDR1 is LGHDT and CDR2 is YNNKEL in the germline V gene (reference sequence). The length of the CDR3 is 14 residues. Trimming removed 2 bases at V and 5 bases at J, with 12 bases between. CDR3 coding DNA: TGTGCCAGCAGCCAATTCCGGGGGGCGTATGGCTACACCTTC. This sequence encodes CASSQFRGAYGYTF.

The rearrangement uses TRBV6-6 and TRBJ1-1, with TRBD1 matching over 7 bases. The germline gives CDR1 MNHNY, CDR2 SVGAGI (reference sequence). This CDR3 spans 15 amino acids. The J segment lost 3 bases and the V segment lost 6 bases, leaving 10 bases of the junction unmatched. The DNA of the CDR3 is TGTGCCAGCAGACCTAACAGGGGAGGTGACACTGAAGCTTTCTTT. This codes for CASRPNRGGDTEAFF.

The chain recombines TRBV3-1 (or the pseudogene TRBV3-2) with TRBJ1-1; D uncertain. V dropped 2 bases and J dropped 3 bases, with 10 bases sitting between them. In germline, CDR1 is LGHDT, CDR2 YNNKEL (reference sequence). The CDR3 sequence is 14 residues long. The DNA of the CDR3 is TGTGCCAGCAGCCAATTCGGGGTGCACACTGAAGCTTTCTTT. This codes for CASSQFGVHTEAFF.

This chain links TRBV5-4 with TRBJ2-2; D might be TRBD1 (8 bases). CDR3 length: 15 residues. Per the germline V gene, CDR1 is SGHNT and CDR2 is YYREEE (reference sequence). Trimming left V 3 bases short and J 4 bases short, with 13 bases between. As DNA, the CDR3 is TGTGCCAGCAGCTCAGGGGGCGGGGGCACCGGGGAGCTGTTTTTT. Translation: CASSSGGGGTGELFF.

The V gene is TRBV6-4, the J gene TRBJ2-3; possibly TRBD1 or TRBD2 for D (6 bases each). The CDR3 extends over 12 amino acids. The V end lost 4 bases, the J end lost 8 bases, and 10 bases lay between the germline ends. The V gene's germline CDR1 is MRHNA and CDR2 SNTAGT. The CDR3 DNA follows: TGTGCCAGCAGTGTCAAGGGGGGTACGCAGTATTTT. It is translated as CASSVKGGTQYF.

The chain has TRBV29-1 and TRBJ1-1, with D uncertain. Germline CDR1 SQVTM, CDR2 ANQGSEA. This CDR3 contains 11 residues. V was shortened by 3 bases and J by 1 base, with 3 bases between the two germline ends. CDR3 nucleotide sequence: TGCAGCGTTGATAGGAACACTGAAGCTTTCTTT. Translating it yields CSVDRNTEAFF.

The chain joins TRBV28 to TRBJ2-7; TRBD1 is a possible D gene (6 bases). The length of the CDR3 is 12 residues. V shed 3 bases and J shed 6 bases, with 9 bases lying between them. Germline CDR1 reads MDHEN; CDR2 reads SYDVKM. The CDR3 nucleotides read TGTGCCAGCAGTTTCAGGGGCGGCGAGCAGTACTTC. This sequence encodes CASSFRGGEQYF.

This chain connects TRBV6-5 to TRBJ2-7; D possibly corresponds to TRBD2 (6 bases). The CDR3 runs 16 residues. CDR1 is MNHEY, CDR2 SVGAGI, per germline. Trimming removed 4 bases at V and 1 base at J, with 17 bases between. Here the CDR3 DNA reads TGTGCCAGCAGTTCCCACAAGGGACTCCGATCCTACGAGCAGTACTTC. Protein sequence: CASSSHKGLRSYEQYF.

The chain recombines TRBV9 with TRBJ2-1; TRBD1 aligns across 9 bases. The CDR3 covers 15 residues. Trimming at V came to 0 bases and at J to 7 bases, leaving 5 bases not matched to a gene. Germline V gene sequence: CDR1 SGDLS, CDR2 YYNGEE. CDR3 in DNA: TGTGCCAGCAGCGTAGGGCCGGGACAGGGTAATGAGCAGTTCTTC. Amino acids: CASSVGPGQGNEQFF. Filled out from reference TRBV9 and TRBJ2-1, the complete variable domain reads DSGVTQTPKHLITATGQRVTLRCSPRSGDLSVYWYQQSLDQGLQFLIQYYNGEERAKGNILERFSAQQFPDLHSELNLSSLELGDSALYFCASSVGPGQGNEQFFGPGTRLTVL.

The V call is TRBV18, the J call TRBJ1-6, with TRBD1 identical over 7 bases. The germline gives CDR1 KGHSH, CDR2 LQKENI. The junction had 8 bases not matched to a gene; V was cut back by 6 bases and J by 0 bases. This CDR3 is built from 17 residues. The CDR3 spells CASSYDREVSYNSPLHF. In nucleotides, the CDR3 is TGTGCCAGCTCCTACGACAGGGAAGTCTCCTATAATTCACCCCTCCACTTT.

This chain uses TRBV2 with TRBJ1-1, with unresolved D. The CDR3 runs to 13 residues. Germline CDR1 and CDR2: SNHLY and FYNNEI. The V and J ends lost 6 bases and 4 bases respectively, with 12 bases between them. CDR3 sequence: CASSPGVSTEAFF. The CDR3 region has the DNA TGTGCCAGCAGCCCTGGGGTGAGCACTGAAGCTTTCTTT.

CDR3 sequence reads: CAWSRDRVYF. CDR3 nucleotide sequence: TGTGCCTGGAGTAGGGACAGGGTGTACTTC. The chain combines TRBV30 with TRBJ2-7; 9 bases line up with TRBD1. The CDR3 covers 10 residues. CDR1 and CDR2 from the germline V gene are GTSNPN and SVGIG (reference sequence). V lost 2 bases, J lost 12 bases, and 2 bases stayed unmatched.

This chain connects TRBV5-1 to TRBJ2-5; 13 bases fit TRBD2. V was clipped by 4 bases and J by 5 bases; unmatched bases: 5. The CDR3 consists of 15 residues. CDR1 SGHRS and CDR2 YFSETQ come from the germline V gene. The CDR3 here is CASSDGLAGAETQYF. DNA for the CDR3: TGCGCCAGCAGCGACGGACTAGCGGGGGCCGAGACCCAGTACTTC.

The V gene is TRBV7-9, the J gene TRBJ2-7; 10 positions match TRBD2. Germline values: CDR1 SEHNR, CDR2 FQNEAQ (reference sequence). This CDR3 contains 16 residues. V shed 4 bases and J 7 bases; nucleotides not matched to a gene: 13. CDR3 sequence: CASSSTLAGDHPEQYF. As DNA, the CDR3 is TGTGCCAGCAGCTCGACTCTAGCGGGGGACCACCCAGAGCAGTACTTC.

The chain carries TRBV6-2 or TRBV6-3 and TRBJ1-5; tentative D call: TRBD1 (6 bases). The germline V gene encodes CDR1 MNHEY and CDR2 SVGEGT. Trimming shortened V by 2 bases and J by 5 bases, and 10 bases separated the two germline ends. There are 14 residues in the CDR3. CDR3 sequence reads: CASSYAGVDQPQHF. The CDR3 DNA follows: TGTGCCAGCAGTTACGCAGGGGTGGATCAGCCCCAGCATTTT.

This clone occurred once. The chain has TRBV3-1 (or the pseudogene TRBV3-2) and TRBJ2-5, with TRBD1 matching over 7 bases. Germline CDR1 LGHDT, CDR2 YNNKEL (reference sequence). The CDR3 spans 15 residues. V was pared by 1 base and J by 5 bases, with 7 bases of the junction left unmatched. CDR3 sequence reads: CASSQGGRGWETQYF. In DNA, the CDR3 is TGTGCCAGCAGCCAAGGTGGCAGGGGGTGGGAGACCCAGTACTTC.

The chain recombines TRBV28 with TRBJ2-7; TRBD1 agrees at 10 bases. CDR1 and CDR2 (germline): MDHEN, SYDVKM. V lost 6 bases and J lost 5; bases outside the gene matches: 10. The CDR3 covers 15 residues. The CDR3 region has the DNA TGTGCCAGCAGGCCCCTCGGACAGGGGGGAGACGAGCAGTACTTC. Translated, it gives CASRPLGQGGDEQYF.

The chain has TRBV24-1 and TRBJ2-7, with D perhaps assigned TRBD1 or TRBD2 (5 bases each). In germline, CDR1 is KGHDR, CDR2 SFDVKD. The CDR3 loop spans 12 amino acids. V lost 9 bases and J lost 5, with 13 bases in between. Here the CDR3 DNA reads TGTGCCACCGGACGGGACGGCGACGAGCAGTACTTC. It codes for CATGRDGDEQYF.

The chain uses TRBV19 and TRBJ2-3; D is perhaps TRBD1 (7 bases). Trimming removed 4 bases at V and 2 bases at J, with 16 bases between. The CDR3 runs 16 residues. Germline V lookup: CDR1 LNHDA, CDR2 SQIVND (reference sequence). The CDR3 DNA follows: TGTGCCAGTAGTACCAAGACAGGGAGGAACACAGATACGCAGTATTTT. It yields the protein CASSTKTGRNTDTQYF.

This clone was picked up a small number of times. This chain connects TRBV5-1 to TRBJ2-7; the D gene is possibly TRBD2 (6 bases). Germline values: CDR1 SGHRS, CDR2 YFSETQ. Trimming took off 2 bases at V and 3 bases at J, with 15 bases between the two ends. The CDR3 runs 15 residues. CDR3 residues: CASSFSTGGIYEQYF. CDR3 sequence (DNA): TGCGCCAGCAGCTTTAGTACGGGCGGGATCTACGAGCAGTACTTC.

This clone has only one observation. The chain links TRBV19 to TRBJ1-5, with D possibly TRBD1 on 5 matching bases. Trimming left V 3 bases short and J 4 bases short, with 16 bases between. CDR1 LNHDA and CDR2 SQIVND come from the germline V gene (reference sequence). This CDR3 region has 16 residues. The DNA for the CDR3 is TGTGCCAGTAGTATCTATCCCCGGGACCGTAATCAGCCCCAGCATTTT. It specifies CASSIYPRDRNQPQHF.

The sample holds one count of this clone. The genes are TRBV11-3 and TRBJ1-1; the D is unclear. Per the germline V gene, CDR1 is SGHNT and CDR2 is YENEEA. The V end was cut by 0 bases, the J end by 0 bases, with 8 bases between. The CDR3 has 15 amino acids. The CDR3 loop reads CASSLDPFMNTEAFF. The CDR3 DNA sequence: TGTGCCAGCAGCTTAGACCCCTTCATGAACACTGAAGCTTTCTTT.

CDR3 sequence (DNA): TGTGCCAGCAGTTACTCGGCGGAGGGTGGGCAGCCCCAGCATTTT. Its translation: CASSYSAEGGQPQHF. The chain couples TRBV6-2 or TRBV6-3 to TRBJ1-5; no definite D call. CDR1 is MNHEY, CDR2 SVGEGT, per germline. Trimming shortened V by 0 bases and J by 7 bases, and 13 bases separated the two germline ends. This CDR3 has 15 residues.

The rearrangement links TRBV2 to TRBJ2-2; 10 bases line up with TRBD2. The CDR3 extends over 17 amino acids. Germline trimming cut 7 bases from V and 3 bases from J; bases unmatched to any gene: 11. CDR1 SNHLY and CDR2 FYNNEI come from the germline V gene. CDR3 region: CASTGASGGADTGELFF. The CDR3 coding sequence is TGTGCCAGCACAGGGGCTAGCGGGGGTGCAGACACCGGGGAGCTGTTTTTT. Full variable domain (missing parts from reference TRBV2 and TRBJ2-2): EPEVTQTPSHQVTQMGQEVILRCVPISNHLYFYWYRQILGQKVEFLVSFYNNEISEKSEIFDDQFSVERPDGSNFTLKIRSTKLEDSAMYFCASTGASGGADTGELFFGEGSRLTVL.